The rows below give T cell receptor beta chains drawn from one sample of a study of CD8 T cells in Susac syndrome. One entry per CDR3 protein, called by TCRdb with MiXCR from the immunoSEQ multiplex PCR reads. The profile shows 150,000 to 200,000 distinct CDR3 sequences, 95% of them singletons. Sequencing was carried out using CD8+ T cells from PBMCs. The origin of the receptors is a human donor with multiple sclerosis. Both conserved end residues are part of each CDR3. The D gene is left open where the match is weak. Only some rows state a clone size, as once, few, many or a class for expanded clones.

abundance	d_gene	v_gene	j_gene	CDR3aa	CDR3nt
.	TRBD1	TRBV11-2	TRBJ2-7	CASSFDLRTGDYEQYF	TGTGCCAGCAGCTTCGACTTGCGGACAGGGGACTACGAGCAGTACTTC
.	.	TRBV15	TRBJ1-1	CATSRDLERKAFF	TGTGCCACCAGCAGAGATTTGGAGAGGAAAGCTTTCTTT
.	TRBD1	TRBV19	TRBJ2-5	CASSTGTGLVETQYF	TGTGCCAGTAGCACCGGGACAGGGCTTGTTGAGACCCAGTACTTC
.	TRBD1	TRBV7-9	TRBJ2-5	CASSYQRGQGFQETQYF	TGTGCCAGCAGCTATCAAAGGGGACAGGGATTCCAAGAGACCCAGTACTTC
.	.	TRBV29-1	TRBJ1-2	CSVETLNYGYTF	TGCAGCGTTGAAACTCTTAACTATGGCTACACCTTC
.	.	TRBV27	TRBJ2-3	CASSFGGPSTDTQYF	TGTGCCAGCAGTTTTGGGGGTCCTAGCACAGATACGCAGTATTTT
.	.	TRBV2	TRBJ2-4	CASGQIAKNIQYF	TGTGCCAGCGGACAGATAGCCAAAAACATTCAGTACTTC
.	.	TRBV27	TRBJ2-3	CASWVGGGGNTQYF	TGTGCCAGCTGGGTGGGAGGAGGAGGGAATACGCAGTATTTT
.	TRBD1	TRBV20-1	TRBJ1-6	CSASRDRGNSPLHF	TGCAGTGCTTCCAGGGACAGGGGAAATTCACCCCTCCACTTT
.	.	TRBV9	TRBJ2-7	CASSADFHEQYF	TGTGCCAGCAGCGCCGACTTCCACGAGCAGTACTTC
.	.	TRBV14	TRBJ2-1	CASEASYNEQFF	TGTGCCAGCGAGGCTTCCTACAATGAGCAGTTCTTC
.	TRBD1	TRBV5-1	TRBJ1-2	CASSPGGRSGYTF	TGCGCCAGCAGCCCAGGGGGCCGCTCTGGCTACACCTTC
once	.	TRBV7-9	TRBJ2-2	CASSFSSNTGELFF	TGTGCCAGCAGCTTTTCTAGCAACACCGGGGAGCTGTTTTTT
.	.	TRBV5-6	TRBJ1-2	CASSLDPGGYTF	TGTGCCAGCAGCTTGGATCCCGGCGGCTACACCTTC
.	TRBD2	TRBV9	TRBJ2-1	CASSVGGGTEQFF	TGTGCCAGCAGCGTAGGGGGAGGGACTGAGCAGTTCTTC
.	.	TRBV21-1	TRBJ2-5	CASSKREEAEETQYF	TGTGCCAGCAGCAAACGCGAGGAGGCAGAAGAGACCCAGTACTTC
.	.	TRBV10-3	TRBJ2-6	CAIRTDRSGANVLTF	TGTGCCATCAGAACGGATCGCTCTGGGGCCAACGTCCTGACTTTC
.	.	TRBV5-1	TRBJ1-1	CASTGWGAEAFF	TGCGCCAGCACTGGTTGGGGGGCGGAAGCTTTCTTT
.	TRBD1	TRBV27	TRBJ1-2	CASSPGTGWDGYTF	TGTGCCAGCAGTCCCGGGACAGGGTGGGATGGCTACACCTTC
once	.	TRBV20-1	TRBJ2-5	CSASPNRGGETQYF	TGCAGTGCTTCACCTAACCGGGGTGGAGAGACCCAGTACTTC
.	.	TRBV2	TRBJ2-3	CASSVALLSGTTADTQYF	TGTGCCAGCAGCGTAGCCCTGCTTTCAGGGACCACAGCAGATACGCAGTATTTT
.	.	TRBV27	TRBJ1-2	CASSPLTGGYTF	TGTGCCAGCAGTCCCCTTACTGGGGGCTACACCTTC
.	.	TRBV9	TRBJ2-2	CASSRTGGLNTGELFF	TGTGCCAGCAGTAGGACCGGCGGGCTGAACACCGGGGAGCTGTTTTTT
.	.	TRBV29-1	TRBJ2-7	CSVLVQGLEQYF	TGCAGCGTTCTCGTTCAGGGGCTCGAGCAGTACTTC
.	TRBD2	TRBV9	TRBJ2-3	CASSGGTSGSATDTQYF	TGTGCCAGCAGCGGTGGGACTAGCGGGAGTGCCACAGATACGCAGTATTTT